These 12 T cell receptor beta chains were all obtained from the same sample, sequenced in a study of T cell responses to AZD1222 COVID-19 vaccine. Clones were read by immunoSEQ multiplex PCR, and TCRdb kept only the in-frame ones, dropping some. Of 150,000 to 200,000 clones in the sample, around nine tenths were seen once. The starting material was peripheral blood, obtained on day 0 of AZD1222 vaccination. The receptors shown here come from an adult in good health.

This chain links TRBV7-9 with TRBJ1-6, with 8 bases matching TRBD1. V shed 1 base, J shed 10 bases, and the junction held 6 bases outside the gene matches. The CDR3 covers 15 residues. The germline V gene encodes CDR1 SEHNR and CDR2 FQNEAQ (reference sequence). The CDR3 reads CASSLGGAGGSPLHF. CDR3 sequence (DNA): TGTGCCAGCAGCTTAGGGGGCGCAGGGGGCTCACCCCTCCACTTT.

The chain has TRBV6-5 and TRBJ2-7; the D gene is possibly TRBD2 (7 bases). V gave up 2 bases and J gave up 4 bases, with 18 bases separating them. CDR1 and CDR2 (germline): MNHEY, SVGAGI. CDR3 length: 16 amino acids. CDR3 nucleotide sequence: TGTGCCAGCAGTTACGGGCCGGACGGGGGGCTTTACGAGCAGTACTTC. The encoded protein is CASSYGPDGGLYEQYF.

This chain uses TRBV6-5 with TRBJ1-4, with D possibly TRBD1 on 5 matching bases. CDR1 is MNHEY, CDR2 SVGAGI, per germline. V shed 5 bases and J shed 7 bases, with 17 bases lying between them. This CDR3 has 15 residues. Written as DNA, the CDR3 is TGTGCCAGCAGTCCGGAATGGGCAGGGAGTGAAAAACTGTTTTTT. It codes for CASSPEWAGSEKLFF.

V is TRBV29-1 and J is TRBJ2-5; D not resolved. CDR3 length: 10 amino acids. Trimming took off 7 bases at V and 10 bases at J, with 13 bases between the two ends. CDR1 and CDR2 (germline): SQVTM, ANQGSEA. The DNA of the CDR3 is TGCAGCGCCGTGGGCCCGGGCCAGTACTTC. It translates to CSAVGPGQYF.

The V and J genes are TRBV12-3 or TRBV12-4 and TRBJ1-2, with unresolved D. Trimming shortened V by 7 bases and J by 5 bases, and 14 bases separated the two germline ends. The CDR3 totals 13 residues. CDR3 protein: CASTPRGGYGYTF. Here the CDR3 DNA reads TGTGCCAGCACACCCCGGGGAGGGTATGGCTACACCTTC.

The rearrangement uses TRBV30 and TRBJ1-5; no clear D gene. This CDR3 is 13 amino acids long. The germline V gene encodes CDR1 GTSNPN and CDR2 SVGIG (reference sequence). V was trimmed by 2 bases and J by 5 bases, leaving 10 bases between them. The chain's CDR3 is CAWSSGSDQPQHF. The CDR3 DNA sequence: TGTGCCTGGAGTTCGGGCTCCGATCAGCCCCAGCATTTT.

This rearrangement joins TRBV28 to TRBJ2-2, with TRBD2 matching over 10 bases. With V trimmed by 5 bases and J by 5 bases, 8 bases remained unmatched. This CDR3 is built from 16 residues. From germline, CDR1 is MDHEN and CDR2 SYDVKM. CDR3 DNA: TGTGCCAGCAGTATCTATAGCGGGGGGACAACCGGGGAGCTGTTTTTT. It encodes CASSIYSGGTTGELFF.

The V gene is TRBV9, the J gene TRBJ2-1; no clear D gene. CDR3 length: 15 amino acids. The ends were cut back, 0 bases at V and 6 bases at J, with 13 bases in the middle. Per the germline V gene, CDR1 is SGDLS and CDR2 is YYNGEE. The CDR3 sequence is CASSVDPNPGNEQFF. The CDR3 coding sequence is TGTGCCAGCAGCGTAGATCCCAACCCAGGCAATGAGCAGTTCTTC.

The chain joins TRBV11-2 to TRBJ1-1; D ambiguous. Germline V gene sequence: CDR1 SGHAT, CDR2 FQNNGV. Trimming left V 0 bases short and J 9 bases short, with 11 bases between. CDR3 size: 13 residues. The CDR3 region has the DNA TGTGCCAGCAGCTTAGAATCCTCTAGCCAAGCTTTCTTT. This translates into CASSLESSSQAFF. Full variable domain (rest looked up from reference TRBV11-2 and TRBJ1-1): EAGVAQSPRYKIIEKRQSVAFWCNPISGHATLYWYQQILGQGPKLLIQFQNNGVVDDSQLPKDRFSAERLKGVDSTLKIQPAKLEDSAVYLCASSLESSSQAFFGQGTRLTVV.

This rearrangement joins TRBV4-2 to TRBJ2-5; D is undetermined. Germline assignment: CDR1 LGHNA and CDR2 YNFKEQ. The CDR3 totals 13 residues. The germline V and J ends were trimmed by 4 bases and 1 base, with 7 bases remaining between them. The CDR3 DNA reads TGTGCCAGCAGCCGCGCAATCCAAGAGACCCAGTACTTC. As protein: CASSRAIQETQYF.

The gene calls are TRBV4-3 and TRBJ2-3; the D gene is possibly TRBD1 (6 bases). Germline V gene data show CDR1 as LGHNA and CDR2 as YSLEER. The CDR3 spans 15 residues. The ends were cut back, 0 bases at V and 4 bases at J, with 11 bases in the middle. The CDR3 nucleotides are TGCGCCAGCAGCCAAGAGGGCAGGGGATCAGATACGCAGTATTTT. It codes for CASSQEGRGSDTQYF.

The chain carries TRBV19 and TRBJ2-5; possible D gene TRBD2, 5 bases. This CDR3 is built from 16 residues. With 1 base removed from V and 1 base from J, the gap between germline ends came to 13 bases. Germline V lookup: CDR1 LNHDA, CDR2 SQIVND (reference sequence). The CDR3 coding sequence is TGTGCCAGTAGTATAGGTCCCAGCGGATTCCAAGAGACCCAGTACTTC. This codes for CASSIGPSGFQETQYF.